Sequencing of this TCR beta chain was carried out in a study of shared clonotypes between healthy human individuals. Across the whole study: Three CD4 naive, three CD4 memory, two CD8 naive and one CD8 memory plate were used per donor.

A few counts support this clone. Its antigen is unknown. Study outcomes and limitations: The study sampled only blood, and tissue repertoires likely differ. The generation probabilities recorded for non-shared clonotypes fell below those of clonotypes shared by all four donors. Donor clonotype sharing was expected to depend on sequencing depth.

Trimming at V came to 4 bases and at J to 4 bases, leaving 2 bases not matched to a gene. The CDR3 has 13 amino acids. Germline CDR1 and CDR2: LNHNV and YYDKDF (reference sequence). TCRdb's table, derived via immunoSEQ multiplex PCR, lists solely in-frame clones and lacks some. This table has around 2.1 million clones, almost 96% appearing once. The V gene is TRBV15, the J gene TRBJ1-1; 8 bases are shared with TRBD1. Sample: naive CD4+ T cells sorted from blood. Subset reported: CD45RA+ positively selected. The receptor was isolated from a man aged 18 to 35 in good health. The CDR3 region has the DNA TGTGCCACCAGCATAGACAGGGGCACTGAAGCTTTCTTT. Translating it yields CATSIDRGTEAFF.